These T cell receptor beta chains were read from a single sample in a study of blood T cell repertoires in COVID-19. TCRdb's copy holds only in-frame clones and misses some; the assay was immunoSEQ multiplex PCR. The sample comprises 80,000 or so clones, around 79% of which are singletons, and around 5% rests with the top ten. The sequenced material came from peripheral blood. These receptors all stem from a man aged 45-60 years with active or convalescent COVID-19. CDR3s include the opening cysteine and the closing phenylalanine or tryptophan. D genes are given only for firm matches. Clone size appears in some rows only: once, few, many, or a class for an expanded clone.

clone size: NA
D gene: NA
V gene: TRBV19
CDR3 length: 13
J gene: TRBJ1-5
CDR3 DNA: TGTGCCAGTAGTATGGCGGCGGGTCAGCCCCAGCATTTT
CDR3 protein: CASSMAAGQPQHF

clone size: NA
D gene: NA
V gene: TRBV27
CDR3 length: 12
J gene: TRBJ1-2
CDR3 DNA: TGTGCCAGCAGTTTATCCGGGTTCGGCTACACCTTC
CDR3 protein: CASSLSGFGYTF

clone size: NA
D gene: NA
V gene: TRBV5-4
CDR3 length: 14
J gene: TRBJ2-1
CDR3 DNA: TGTGCCAGCAGCCCCCGGCTAGTTATTGATGAGCAGTTCTTC
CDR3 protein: CASSPRLVIDEQFF

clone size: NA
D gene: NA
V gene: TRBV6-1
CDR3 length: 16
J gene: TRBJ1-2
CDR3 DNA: TGTGCCAGCAGTGAAGTCGGGCAGGGGATCGGCTATGGCTACACCTTC
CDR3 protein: CASSEVGQGIGYGYTF

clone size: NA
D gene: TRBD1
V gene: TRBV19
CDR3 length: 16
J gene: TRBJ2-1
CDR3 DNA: TGTGCCAGTACCTCAAGAGCCGGGACAGGGTTCGATGAGCAGTTCTTC
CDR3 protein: CASTSRAGTGFDEQFF

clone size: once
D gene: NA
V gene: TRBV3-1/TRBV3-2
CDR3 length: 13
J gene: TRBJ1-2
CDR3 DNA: TGTGCCAGCCGGACGGCCCCGGGAGATGGCTACACCTTC
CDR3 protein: CASRTAPGDGYTF

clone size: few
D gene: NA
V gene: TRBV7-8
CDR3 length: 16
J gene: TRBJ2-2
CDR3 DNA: TGTGCCAGCAGGGAGGGCGGAACACGGGTTGGCGGGGAGCTGTTTTTT
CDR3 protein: CASREGGTRVGGELFF

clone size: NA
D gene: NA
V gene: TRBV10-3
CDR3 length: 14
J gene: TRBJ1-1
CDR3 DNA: TGTGCCATCAGAGGAGGGGTCCTGAACACTGAAGCTTTCTTT
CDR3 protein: CAIRGGVLNTEAFF

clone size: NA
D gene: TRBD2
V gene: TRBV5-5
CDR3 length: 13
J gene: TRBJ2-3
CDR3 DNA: TGTGCCAGCGCTACCGGGGGGACAGATACGCAGTATTTT
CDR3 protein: CASATGGTDTQYF

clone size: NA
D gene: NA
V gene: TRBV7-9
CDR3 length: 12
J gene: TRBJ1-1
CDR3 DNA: TGTGCCGGAGCCTCACAGAACACTGAAGCTTTCTTT
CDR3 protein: CAGASQNTEAFF

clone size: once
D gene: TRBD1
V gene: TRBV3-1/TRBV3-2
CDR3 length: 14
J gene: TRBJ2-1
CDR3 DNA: TGTGCCAGCAGCCAAGATCCACAGGGGAGTGAGCAGTTCTTC
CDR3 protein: CASSQDPQGSEQFF

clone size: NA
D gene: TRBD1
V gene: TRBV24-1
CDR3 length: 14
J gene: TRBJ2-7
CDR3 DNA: TGTGCCACCAGTCGAATGACAGGGCCCTACGAGCAGTACTTC
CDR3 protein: CATSRMTGPYEQYF

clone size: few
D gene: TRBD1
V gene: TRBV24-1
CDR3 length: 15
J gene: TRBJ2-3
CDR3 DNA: TGTGCCACCAGTGACACCGGGACAGGGACAGATACGCAGTATTTT
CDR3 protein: CATSDTGTGTDTQYF

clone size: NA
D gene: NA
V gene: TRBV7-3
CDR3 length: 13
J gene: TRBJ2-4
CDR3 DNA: TGTGCCAGCAGCCCCCATGAGGGGGACATTCAGTACTTC
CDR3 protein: CASSPHEGDIQYF

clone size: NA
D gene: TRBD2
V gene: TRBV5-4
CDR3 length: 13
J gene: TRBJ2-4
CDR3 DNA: TGTGCCAGCAGTGGGACTATAAGAAACATTCAGTACTTC
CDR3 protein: CASSGTIRNIQYF

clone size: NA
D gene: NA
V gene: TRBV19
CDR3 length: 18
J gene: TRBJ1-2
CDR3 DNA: TGTGCCAGTAAAGTATCTACGCGTGCAGGGGCCCTGGACTATGGCTACACCTTC
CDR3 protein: CASKVSTRAGALDYGYTF

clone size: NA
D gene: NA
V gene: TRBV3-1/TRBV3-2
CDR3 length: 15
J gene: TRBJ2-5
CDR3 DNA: TGTGCCAGCAGCCAAGATGCGGGCCGGTCGGGGACCCAGTACTTC
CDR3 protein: CASSQDAGRSGTQYF

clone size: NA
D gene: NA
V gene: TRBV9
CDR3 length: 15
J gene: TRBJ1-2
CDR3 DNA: TGTGCCAGCAGTCCCTTTGGGGAGGAAAGCTATGGCTACACCTTC
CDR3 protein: CASSPFGEESYGYTF

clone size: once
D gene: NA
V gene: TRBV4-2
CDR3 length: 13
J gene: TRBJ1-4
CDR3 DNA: TGTGCCAGCAGCCCGGACATCCGGGAAAAACTGTTTTTT
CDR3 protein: CASSPDIREKLFF

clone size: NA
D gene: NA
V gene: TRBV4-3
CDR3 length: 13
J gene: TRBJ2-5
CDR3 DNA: TGCGCCAGCAGCCAGGCGGGGAGCGAGACCCAGTACTTC
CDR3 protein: CASSQAGSETQYF

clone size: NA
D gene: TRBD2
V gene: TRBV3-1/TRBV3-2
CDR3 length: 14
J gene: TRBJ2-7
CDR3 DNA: TGTGCCAGCAGCCAAGGAAGCGGGGGCTACGAGCAGTACTTC
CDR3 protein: CASSQGSGGYEQYF

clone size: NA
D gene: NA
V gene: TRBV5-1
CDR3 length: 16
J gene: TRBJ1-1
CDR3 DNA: TGCGCCAGCAGCTTAGCCGCCACAGGGCAAAATAAGGAAGCTTTCTTT
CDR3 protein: CASSLAATGQNKEAFF

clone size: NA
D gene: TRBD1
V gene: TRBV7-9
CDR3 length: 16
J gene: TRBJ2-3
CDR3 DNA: TGTGCCAGCAAAGTAGGGACAGGGGCTAGCACAGATACGCAGTATTTT
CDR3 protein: CASKVGTGASTDTQYF

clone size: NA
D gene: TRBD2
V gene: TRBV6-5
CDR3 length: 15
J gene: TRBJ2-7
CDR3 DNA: TGTGCCAGCAGCGTTCTAGCGGCAAGCTACTACGAGCAGTACTTC
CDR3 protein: CASSVLAASYYEQYF

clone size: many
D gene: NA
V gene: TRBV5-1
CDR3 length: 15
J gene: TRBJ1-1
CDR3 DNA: TGCGCCAGCAGCATCTCAGGGAAATTCGGTGCTGAAGCTTTCTTT
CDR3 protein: CASSISGKFGAEAFF

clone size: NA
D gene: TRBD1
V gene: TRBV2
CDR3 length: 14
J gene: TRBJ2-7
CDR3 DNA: TGTGCCAGCTCAATAGGGACAGGGCACTACGAGCAGTACTTC
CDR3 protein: CASSIGTGHYEQYF

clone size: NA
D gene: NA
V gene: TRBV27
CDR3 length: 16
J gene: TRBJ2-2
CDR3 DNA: TGTGCCAGCAGTCCCCGGACAGGGAGGGACACCGGGGAGCTGTTTTTT
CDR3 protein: CASSPRTGRDTGELFF

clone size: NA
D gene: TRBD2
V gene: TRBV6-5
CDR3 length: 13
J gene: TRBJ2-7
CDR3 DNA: TGTGCCAGCAGTCTCCGACTAGCATACGAGCAGTACTTC
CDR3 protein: CASSLRLAYEQYF

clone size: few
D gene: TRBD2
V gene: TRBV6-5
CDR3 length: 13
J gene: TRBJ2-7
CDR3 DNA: TGTGCCAGCAGTCTAGCGGGGGTCTACGAGCAGTACTTC
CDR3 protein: CASSLAGVYEQYF

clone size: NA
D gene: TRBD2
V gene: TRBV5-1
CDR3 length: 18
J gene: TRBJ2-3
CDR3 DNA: TGCGCCAGCAGCCCGGCCAGCGGGGGGAGAAGTCGCACAGATACGCAGTATTTT
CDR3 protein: CASSPASGGRSRTDTQYF

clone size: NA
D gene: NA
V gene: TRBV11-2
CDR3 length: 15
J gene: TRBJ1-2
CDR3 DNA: TGTGCCAGCAGCTTTACGCCCAGGGTGAACTATGGCTACACCTTC
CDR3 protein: CASSFTPRVNYGYTF

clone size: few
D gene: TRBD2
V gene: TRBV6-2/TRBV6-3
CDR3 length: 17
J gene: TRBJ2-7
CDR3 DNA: TGTGCCAGCAGTTCCTCCTGGATTAGCGGGTCCGGTGTCGAGCAGTACTTC
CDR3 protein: CASSSSWISGSGVEQYF

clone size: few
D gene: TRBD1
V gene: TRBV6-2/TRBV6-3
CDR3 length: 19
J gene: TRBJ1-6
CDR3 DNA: TGTGCCAGCAGTTGGACCGCTGGACAGGAAAGCTCCTATAATTCACCCCTCCACTTT
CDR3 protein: CASSWTAGQESSYNSPLHF

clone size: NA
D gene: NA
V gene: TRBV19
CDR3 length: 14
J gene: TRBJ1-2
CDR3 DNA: TGTGCCAGTAGGCCAGGGGTAGCTAACTATGGCTACACCTTC
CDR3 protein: CASRPGVANYGYTF

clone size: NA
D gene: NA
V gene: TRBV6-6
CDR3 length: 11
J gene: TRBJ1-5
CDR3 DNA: TGTGCCAGCGCCCTGGCGGGGGCCCAGCATTTT
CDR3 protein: CASALAGAQHF

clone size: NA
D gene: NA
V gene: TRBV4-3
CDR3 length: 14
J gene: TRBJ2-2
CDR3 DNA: TGCGCCAGCAGCCAAGGGCCTAACACCGGGGAGCTGTTTTTT
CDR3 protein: CASSQGPNTGELFF

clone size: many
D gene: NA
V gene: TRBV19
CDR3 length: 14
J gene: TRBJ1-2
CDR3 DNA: TGTGCCAGTAGTATAAACACACAGGGCCATGGCTACACCTTC
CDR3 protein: CASSINTQGHGYTF

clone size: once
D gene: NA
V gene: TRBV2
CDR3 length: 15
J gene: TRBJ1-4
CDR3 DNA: TGTGCCAGCAGGGTAGACAGGCTTTCGGGCGAAAAACTGTTTTTT
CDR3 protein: CASRVDRLSGEKLFF

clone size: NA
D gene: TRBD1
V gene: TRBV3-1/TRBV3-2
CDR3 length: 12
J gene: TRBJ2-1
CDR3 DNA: TGTGCCAGCAGCTTCAGGGGGCTTGAGCAGTTCTTC
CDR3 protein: CASSFRGLEQFF

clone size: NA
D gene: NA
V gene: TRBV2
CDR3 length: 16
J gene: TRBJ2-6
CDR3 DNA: TGTGCCAGCACCAGATACTCAGGGACTGGGGCCAACGTCCTGACTTTC
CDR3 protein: CASTRYSGTGANVLTF

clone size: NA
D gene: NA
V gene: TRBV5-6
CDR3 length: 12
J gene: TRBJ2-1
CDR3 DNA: TGTGCCAGCAGCCTCAAAAGGACAGAGCAGTTCTTC
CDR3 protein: CASSLKRTEQFF

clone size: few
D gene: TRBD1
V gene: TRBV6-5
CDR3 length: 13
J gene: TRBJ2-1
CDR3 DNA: TGTGCCAGCAGTTGGGACAGGGCCAATGAGCAGTTCTTC
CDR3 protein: CASSWDRANEQFF

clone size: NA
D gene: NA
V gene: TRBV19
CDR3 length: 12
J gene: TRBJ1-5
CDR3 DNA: TGTGCCAGTAGCCAGGGTTATCAGCCCCAGCATTTT
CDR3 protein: CASSQGYQPQHF

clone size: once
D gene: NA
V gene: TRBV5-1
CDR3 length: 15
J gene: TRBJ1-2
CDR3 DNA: TGCGCCAGCAGCTCTGGACAACCCGGTGGCTATGGCTACACCTTC
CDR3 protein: CASSSGQPGGYGYTF

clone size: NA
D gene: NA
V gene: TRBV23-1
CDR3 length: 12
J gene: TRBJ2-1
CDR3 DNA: TGCGCCAGCAGTCAATCGAGGAATGAGCAGTTCTTC
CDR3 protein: CASSQSRNEQFF

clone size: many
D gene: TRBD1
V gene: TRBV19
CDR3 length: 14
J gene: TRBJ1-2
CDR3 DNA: TGTGCCAGTAGTATCGGGACAGGGAACTATGGCTACACCTTC
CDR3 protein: CASSIGTGNYGYTF

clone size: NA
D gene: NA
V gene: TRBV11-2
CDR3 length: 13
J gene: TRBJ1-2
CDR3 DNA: TGTGCCAGCAGCACCGAACTGGGACACGGCTACACCTTC
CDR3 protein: CASSTELGHGYTF

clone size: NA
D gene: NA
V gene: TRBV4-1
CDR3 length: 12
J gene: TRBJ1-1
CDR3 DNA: TGCGCCAGCAGCCAAACGGTAGAGGTAGCTTTCTTT
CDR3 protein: CASSQTVEVAFF

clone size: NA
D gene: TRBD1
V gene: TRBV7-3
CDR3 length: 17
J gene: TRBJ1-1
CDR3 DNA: TGTGCCAGCAGCTTAGCGAGGGGACAGGGGACAAACACTGAAGCTTTCTTT
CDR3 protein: CASSLARGQGTNTEAFF

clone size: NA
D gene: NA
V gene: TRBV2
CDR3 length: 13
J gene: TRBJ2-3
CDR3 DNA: TGTGCCAGCATCCGATTTGAGAGAAATACGCAGTATTTT
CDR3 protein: CASIRFERNTQYF

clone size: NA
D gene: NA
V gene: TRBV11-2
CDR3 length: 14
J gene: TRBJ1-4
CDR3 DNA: TGTGCCAGCAGCTTGGGGACTGGGGGTGAAAAACTGTTTTTT
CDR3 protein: CASSLGTGGEKLFF

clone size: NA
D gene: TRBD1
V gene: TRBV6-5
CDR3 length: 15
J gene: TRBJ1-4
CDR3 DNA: TGTGCCAGCAGTTACTCGGGACAGCCTGATGAAAAACTGTTTTTT
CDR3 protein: CASSYSGQPDEKLFF

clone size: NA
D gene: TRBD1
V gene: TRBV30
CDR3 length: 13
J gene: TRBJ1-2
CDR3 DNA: TGTGCCGGACACAGGGGTCATAACTATGGCTACACCTTC
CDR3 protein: CAGHRGHNYGYTF

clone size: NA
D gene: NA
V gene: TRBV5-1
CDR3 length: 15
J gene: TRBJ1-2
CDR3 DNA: TGCGCCAGCAGCTTGCAAACCGGGGTTGGCTATGGCTACACCTTC
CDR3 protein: CASSLQTGVGYGYTF

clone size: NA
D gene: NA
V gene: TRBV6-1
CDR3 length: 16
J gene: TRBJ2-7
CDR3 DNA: TGTGCCAGCAGTGAACGGGCCCAGGACAGCTCCTACGAGCAGTACTTC
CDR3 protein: CASSERAQDSSYEQYF